This TCR beta chain was sequenced in a study of blood T cell repertoires in COVID-19. Study-level background: From the United States, Italy and Spain came samples of acute and convalescent COVID-19. The cDNA or gDNA used as material had been derived from T cells, B-cell-depleted T cells, or PBMCs.

The CDR3 sequence is 15 residues long. Germline CDR1 and CDR2: SGHKS and YYEKEE (reference sequence). Trimming cost V 3 bases and J 0 bases, with 12 bases left between them. Original processing methods: For nucleated cells, counts were estimated from reference gene primer amplification. The method was immunoSEQ multiplex PCR; TCRdb's version includes in-frame clones alone and lacks a portion of them. That table furnishes V, J and clone size, whereas the DNA furnished D and trimming. Among about 71,000 clones listed, around 91% were seen once. Sequencing input: peripheral blood. The sequence was obtained from a man between 45 and 60 years old with acute or convalescent COVID-19. V usage is TRBV5-5 and J usage is TRBJ1-1; possibly TRBD1 for D (6 bases). The CDR3 sequence: CASSYGTSLNTEAFF. The CDR3 nucleotides are TGTGCCAGCAGCTACGGGACATCTTTGAACACTGAAGCTTTCTTT.